The TCR beta chain described here comes from a study of CD8 T cells in ankylosing spondylitis. Findings of the study overall: Ankylosing spondylitis blood appeared to be characterized by a TCR beta motif of about 8 highly homologous variants.

The germline CDR1 and CDR2 sequences are SQVTM and ANQGSEA. The CDR3 spans 14 residues. To note about this clonotype: What it recognizes is unknown. A read error may account for a junction end that differs from germline.

TCRdb ran MiXCR on the 5' RACE reads and lists one entry per CDR3 protein. The sample holds around 130,000 distinct CDR3 sequences, more than 15% seen once. This chain connects TRBV29-1 to TRBJ1-1, with a possible D match to TRBD1 (6 bases). The receptor's source is a male donor with ankylosing spondylitis. Specimen: blood, either unsorted or a sorted T cell fraction (not recorded which). The CDR3 loop reads CSAEGTTGNTEAFF. DNA of the CDR3: TGCAGCGCTGAAGGGACGACAGGGAACACTGAAGCTTTCTTT.